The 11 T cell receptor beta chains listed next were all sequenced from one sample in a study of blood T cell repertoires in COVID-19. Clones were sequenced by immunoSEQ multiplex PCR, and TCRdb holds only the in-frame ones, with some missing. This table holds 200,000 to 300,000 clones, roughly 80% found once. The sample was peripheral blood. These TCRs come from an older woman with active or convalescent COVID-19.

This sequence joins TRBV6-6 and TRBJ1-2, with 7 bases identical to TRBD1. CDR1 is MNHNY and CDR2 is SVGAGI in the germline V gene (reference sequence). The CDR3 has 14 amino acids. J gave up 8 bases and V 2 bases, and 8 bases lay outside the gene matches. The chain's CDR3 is CASSYQGQPIGYTF. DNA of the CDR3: TGTGCCAGCAGTTACCAGGGACAGCCTATCGGCTACACCTTC.

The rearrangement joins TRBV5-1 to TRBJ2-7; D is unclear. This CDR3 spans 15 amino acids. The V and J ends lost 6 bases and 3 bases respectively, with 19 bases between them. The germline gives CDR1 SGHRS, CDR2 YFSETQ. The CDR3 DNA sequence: TGCGCCAGCACCATACAACCCAACGACAACTACGAGCAGTACTTC. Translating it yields CASTIQPNDNYEQYF.

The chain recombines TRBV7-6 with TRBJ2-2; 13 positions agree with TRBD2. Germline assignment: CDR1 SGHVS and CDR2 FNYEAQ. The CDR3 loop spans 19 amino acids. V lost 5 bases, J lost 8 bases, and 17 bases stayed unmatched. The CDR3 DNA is TGTGCCAGCAGCGATAAAATGCCCTCGGGACTAGCGGGAAAAGGGGAGCTGTTTTTT. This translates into CASSDKMPSGLAGKGELFF.

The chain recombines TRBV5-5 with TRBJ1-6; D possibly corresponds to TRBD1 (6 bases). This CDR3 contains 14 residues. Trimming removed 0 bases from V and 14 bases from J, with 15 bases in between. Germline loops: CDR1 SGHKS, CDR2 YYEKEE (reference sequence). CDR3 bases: TGTGCCAGCAGCTTGGCCGGAGGAGGGGGGGCCCTCCACTTT. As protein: CASSLAGGGGALHF.

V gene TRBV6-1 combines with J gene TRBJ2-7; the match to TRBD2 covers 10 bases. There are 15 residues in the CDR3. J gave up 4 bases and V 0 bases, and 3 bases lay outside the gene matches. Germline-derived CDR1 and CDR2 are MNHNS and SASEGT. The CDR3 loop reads CASSEAAGGPYEQYF. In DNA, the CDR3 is TGTGCCAGCAGTGAAGCAGCGGGAGGGCCGTACGAGCAGTACTTC.

The CDR3 region is CASSLVWGVSNQPQHF. DNA of the CDR3: TGCGCCAGCAGCTTGGTTTGGGGGGTTAGCAATCAGCCCCAGCATTTT. The rearrangement joins TRBV5-1 to TRBJ1-5, with D possibly being TRBD1 (5 bases). Germline V CDR1 and CDR2: SGHRS, YFSETQ. Trimming took 0 bases from V and 0 from J, leaving 10 bases between them. The CDR3 runs to 16 residues.

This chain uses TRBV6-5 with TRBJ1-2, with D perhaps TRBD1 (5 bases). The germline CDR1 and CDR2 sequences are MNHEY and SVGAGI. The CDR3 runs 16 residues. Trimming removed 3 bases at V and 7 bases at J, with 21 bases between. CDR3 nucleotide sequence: TGTGCCAGCAGTTATTCCACAGCCGGAGGGGCTCTTGGCTACACCTTC. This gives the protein CASSYSTAGGALGYTF.

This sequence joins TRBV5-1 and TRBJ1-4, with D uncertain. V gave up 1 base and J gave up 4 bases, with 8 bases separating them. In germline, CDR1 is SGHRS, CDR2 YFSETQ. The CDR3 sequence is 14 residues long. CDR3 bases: TGCGCCAGCAGCTTGCGACAAGATAATGAAAAACTGTTTTTT. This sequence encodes CASSLRQDNEKLFF.

The CDR3 DNA sequence: TGTGCCAGTAGTGCCAGACAGGGTGGGGGCAATCAGCCCCAGCATTTT. This sequence encodes CASSARQGGGNQPQHF. The chain joins TRBV19 to TRBJ1-5; 7 bases are a match to TRBD1. V trimming: 5 bases; J trimming: 2 bases; junction bases outside the gene matches: 9. This CDR3 is built from 16 residues. Germline V lookup: CDR1 LNHDA, CDR2 SQIVND (reference sequence).

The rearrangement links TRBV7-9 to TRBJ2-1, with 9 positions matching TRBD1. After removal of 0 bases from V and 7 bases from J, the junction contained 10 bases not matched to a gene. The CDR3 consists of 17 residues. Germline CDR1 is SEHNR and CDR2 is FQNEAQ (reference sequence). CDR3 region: CASSLAPGQGLLNEQFF. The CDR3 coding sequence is TGTGCCAGCAGCTTAGCACCGGGACAGGGACTCCTAAATGAGCAGTTCTTC.

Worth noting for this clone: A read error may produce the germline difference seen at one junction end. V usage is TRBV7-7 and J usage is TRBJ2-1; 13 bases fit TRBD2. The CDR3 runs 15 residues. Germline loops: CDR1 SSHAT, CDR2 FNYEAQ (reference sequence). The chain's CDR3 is CASSQLAGGQNEQFF. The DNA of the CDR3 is TGTGCTAGCAGCCAACTAGCGGGAGGGCAAAATGAGCAGTTCTTC. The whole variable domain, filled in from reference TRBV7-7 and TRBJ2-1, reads GAGVSQSPRYKVTKRGQDVTLRCDPISSHATLYWYQQALGQGPEFLTYFNYEAQPDKSGLPSDRFSAERPEGSISTLTIQRTEQRDSAMYRCASSQLAGGQNEQFFGPGTRLTVL.